A single sample gave rise to the 20 T cell receptor beta chains below, sequenced in a study of cytomegalovirus exposure and HLA in healthy donors. PCR used 60 Vbeta primers and 13 Jbeta primers. Measured with immunoSEQ multiplex PCR; TCRdb has only the in-frame clones, and not every one. Recorded for this sample: about 170,000 clones. Sequences were obtained from PBMCs. The receptors derive from a woman aged 60 to 75 in good health and CMV-seronegative.

The chain employs TRBV30 and TRBJ1-4; TRBD1 matches at 7 bases. The germline V gene encodes CDR1 GTSNPN and CDR2 SVGIG (reference sequence). CDR3 length: 13 amino acids. Trimming at V came to 7 bases and at J to 8 bases, leaving 10 bases not matched to a gene. The CDR3 is CASSRTGGEKLFF. As DNA, the CDR3 is TGTGCCTCTTCACGGACAGGAGGCGAAAAACTGTTTTTT. The variable domain in full, with the rest retrieved from reference TRBV30 and TRBJ1-4, is SQTIHQWPATLVQPVGSPLSLECTVEGTSNPNLYWYRQAAGRGLQLLFYSVGIGQISSEVPQNLSASRPQDRQFILSSKKLLLSDSGFYLCASSRTGGEKLFFGSGTQLSVL.

This rearrangement joins TRBV6-1 to TRBJ1-5; no definite D call. V was pared by 7 bases and J by 5 bases, with 18 bases between. The CDR3 runs 15 residues. Germline-derived CDR1 and CDR2 are MNHNS and SASEGT. CDR3 region: CASIPTAGSHQPQHF. The DNA for the CDR3 is TGTGCCAGCATACCTACGGCGGGATCCCATCAGCCCCAGCATTTT.

The chain employs TRBV12-5 and TRBJ2-7; 9 bases align to TRBD1. The CDR3 has 15 amino acids. V gave up 4 bases and J gave up 4 bases; unmatched junction bases: 8. CDR1 is LGHNT, CDR2 FRNRAP, per germline. CDR3 protein: CASGSGTGNPYEQYF. CDR3 bases: TGTGCTAGTGGTTCCGGGACAGGGAATCCATACGAGCAGTACTTC.

The CDR3 here is CASGLALGTTSTDTQYF. In DNA form, the CDR3 reads TGTGCTAGTGGTTTGGCCTTGGGGACAACTAGCACAGATACGCAGTATTTT. The chain links TRBV12-5 to TRBJ2-3; possible D gene TRBD1, 6 bases. CDR1 and CDR2 from the germline V gene are LGHNT and FRNRAP. The CDR3 totals 17 residues. V lost 1 base, J lost 0 bases, and 14 bases lay in between.

The chain employs TRBV6-5 and TRBJ1-2; 8 nucleotides align to TRBD1. The V gene's germline CDR1 is MNHEY and CDR2 SVGAGI. J was trimmed by 5 bases and V by 8 bases; bases with no gene match: 4. CDR3 size: 12 residues. CDR3 coding DNA: TGTGCCAGCCAGGGACAGGAGTATGGCTACACCTTC. Protein: CASQGQEYGYTF.

The chain recombines TRBV7-9 with TRBJ2-7, with TRBD1 as a possible D gene (7 bases). Per germline, CDR1 SEHNR and CDR2 FQNEAQ (reference sequence). The CDR3 contains 15 residues. Trimming removed 7 bases from V and 2 bases from J, with 18 bases in between. The chain's CDR3 is CASTKQGRFPYEQYF. The CDR3 region has the DNA TGTGCCAGCACCAAACAGGGGAGGTTCCCCTACGAGCAGTACTTC.

The chain has TRBV7-8 and TRBJ2-1; 8 positions agree with TRBD2. Unmatched junction bases numbered 3, after V lost 3 bases and J lost 2 bases. The V gene's germline CDR1 is SGHVS and CDR2 FQNEAQ. The CDR3 has 15 amino acids. CDR3 residues: CASSFGTSPYNEQFF. The CDR3 region has the DNA TGTGCCAGCAGCTTCGGGACTAGTCCCTACAATGAGCAGTTCTTC.

V and J are TRBV6-6 and TRBJ1-1; no firm D call. The ends were cut back, 5 bases at V and 0 bases at J, with 7 bases in the middle. Germline V gene data show CDR1 as MNHNY and CDR2 as SVGAGI (reference sequence). This CDR3 comprises 13 residues. CDR3 DNA: TGTGCCAGCAGTCTTCAGATGAACACTGAAGCTTTCTTT. This gives the protein CASSLQMNTEAFF.

V gene TRBV11-2 combines with J gene TRBJ1-5; D is perhaps TRBD1 (6 bases). Germline V gene sequence: CDR1 SGHAT, CDR2 FQNNGV. The V and J ends lost 2 bases and 2 bases respectively, with 13 bases between them. CDR3 length equals 16 residues. This chain's CDR3 is CASSLSGDTGNQPQHF. CDR3 nucleotide sequence: TGTGCCAGCAGCTTATCAGGGGATACGGGCAATCAGCCCCAGCATTTT. The full variable domain, in which reference TRBV11-2 and TRBJ1-5 provide the parts outside the CDR3, is EAGVAQSPRYKIIEKRQSVAFWCNPISGHATLYWYQQILGQGPKLLIQFQNNGVVDDSQLPKDRFSAERLKGVDSTLKIQPAKLEDSAVYLCASSLSGDTGNQPQHFGDGTRLSIL.

The V and J genes are TRBV2 and TRBJ1-2; D is perhaps TRBD1 (6 bases). This CDR3 has 16 amino acids. Germline CDR1 reads SNHLY; CDR2 reads FYNNEI. The ends were cut back, 6 bases at V and 4 bases at J, with 21 bases in the middle. CDR3 sequence (DNA): TGTGCCAGCAGCATAATGGGGCAGGGGAACGGCTATGGCTACACCTTC. The encoded protein is CASSIMGQGNGYGYTF.

The chain carries TRBV5-1 and TRBJ2-1; no definite D call. V gave up 3 bases and J gave up 5 bases, with 3 bases separating them. The germline V gene has CDR1 SGHRS and CDR2 YFSETQ. CDR3 size: 11 residues. The CDR3 reads CASSSDNEQFF. The CDR3 coding sequence is TGCGCCAGCAGCTCGGACAATGAGCAGTTCTTC.

The chain couples TRBV6-6 to TRBJ2-7; D is uncertain. The CDR3 loop spans 15 amino acids. CDR1 is MNHNY and CDR2 is SVGAGI in the germline V gene (reference sequence). The germline V and J ends were trimmed by 6 bases and 0 bases, with 15 bases remaining between them. The CDR3 sequence is CASSPLGSSSYEQYF. The CDR3 DNA reads as TGTGCCAGCAGCCCACTTGGTTCTAGCTCCTACGAGCAGTACTTC.

As DNA, the CDR3 is TGTGCCAGCAGCTTGGAAGGGGTAGATACGCAGTATTTT. Amino acid sequence: CASSLEGVDTQYF. The chain carries TRBV5-4 and TRBJ2-3, with D possibly TRBD1 on 5 matching bases. Trimming removed 0 bases from V and 5 bases from J, with 7 bases in between. This CDR3 contains 13 residues. Germline V CDR1 and CDR2: SGHNT, YYREEE (reference sequence).

The chain combines TRBV5-1 with TRBJ1-2; 8 bases agree with TRBD1. Trimming at V came to 4 bases and at J to 8 bases, leaving 10 bases not matched to a gene. The CDR3 runs 14 residues. Looked up from germline, CDR1 is SGHRS and CDR2 is YFSETQ. CDR3 loop: CASSGQTGVKGYTF. The CDR3 DNA is TGCGCCAGCAGCGGCCAGACAGGGGTCAAGGGCTACACCTTC.

This chain uses TRBV27 with TRBJ1-5; TRBD1 agrees at 8 bases. CDR3 length: 16 residues. J was trimmed by 3 bases and V by 4 bases; bases with no gene match: 8. Per the germline V gene, CDR1 is MNHEY and CDR2 is SMNVEV (reference sequence). CDR3 sequence reads: CASSSRQGSPNQPQHF. The CDR3 DNA reads TGTGCCAGCAGTTCCCGACAGGGGAGCCCCAATCAGCCCCAGCATTTT.

The chain is built from TRBV19 and TRBJ1-5; D remains unclear. The V end was cut by 7 bases, the J end by 0 bases, with 7 bases between. Germline CDR1 and CDR2: LNHDA and SQIVND (reference sequence). CDR3 size: 13 residues. The CDR3 sequence: CASTTYSNQPQHF. Here the CDR3 DNA reads TGTGCCAGTACCACCTATAGCAATCAGCCCCAGCATTTT.

This sequence joins TRBV9 and TRBJ2-5; 9 bases are shared with TRBD1. Germline values: CDR1 SGDLS, CDR2 YYNGEE. The CDR3 spans 14 residues. With V trimmed by 3 bases and J by 6 bases, 6 bases remained unmatched. This CDR3 is CASSATGGVQTQYF. DNA of the CDR3: TGTGCCAGCAGCGCCACAGGGGGCGTACAGACCCAGTACTTC.

The chain recombines TRBV6-1 with TRBJ1-2; D might be TRBD1 (6 bases). Germline-derived CDR1 and CDR2 are MNHNS and SASEGT. V was clipped by 6 bases and J by 9 bases, with 23 bases between them. The CDR3 runs 15 residues. The CDR3 is CASRIDTGKGMSYTF. The CDR3 nucleotides read TGTGCCAGCAGAATAGATACAGGGAAGGGGATGAGCTACACCTTC.

The rearrangement uses TRBV9 and TRBJ2-1; 14 nucleotides line up with TRBD2. CDR3 length: 20 residues. Per the germline V gene, CDR1 is SGDLS and CDR2 is YYNGEE. The V and J ends lost 0 bases and 1 base, in that order; junction bases with no gene match: 9. The CDR3 nucleotides are TGTGCCAGCAGCGTAGGGGGACTAGCGGGGGTATTTCCTTCCTACAATGAGCAGTTCTTC. The encoded protein is CASSVGGLAGVFPSYNEQFF.

J is TRBJ2-7 and V is TRBV7-2, with 7 bases aligning to TRBD1. The germline V gene has CDR1 SGHTA and CDR2 FQGNSA. After removal of 5 bases from V and 6 bases from J, the junction contained 13 bases not matched to a gene. This CDR3 is built from 15 residues. The CDR3 coding sequence is TGTGCCAGCAGCCGGCGACAGGGTTTCTCCCGCGAGCAGTACTTC. The encoded protein is CASSRRQGFSREQYF.